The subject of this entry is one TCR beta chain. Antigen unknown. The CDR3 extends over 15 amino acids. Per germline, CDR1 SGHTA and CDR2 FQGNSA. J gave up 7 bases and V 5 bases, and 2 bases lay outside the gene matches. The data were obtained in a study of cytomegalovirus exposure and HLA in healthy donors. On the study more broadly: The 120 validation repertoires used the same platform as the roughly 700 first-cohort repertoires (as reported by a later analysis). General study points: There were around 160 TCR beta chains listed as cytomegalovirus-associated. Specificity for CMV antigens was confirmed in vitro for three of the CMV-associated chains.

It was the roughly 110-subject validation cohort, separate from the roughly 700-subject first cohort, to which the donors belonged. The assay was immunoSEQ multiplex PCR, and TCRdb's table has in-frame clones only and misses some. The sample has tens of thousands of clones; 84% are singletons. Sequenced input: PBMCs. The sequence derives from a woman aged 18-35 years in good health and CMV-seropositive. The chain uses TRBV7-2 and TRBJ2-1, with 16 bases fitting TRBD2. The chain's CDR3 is CASSQGLAGGNEQFF. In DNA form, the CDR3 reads TGTGCCAGCAGCCAGGGACTAGCGGGGGGGAATGAGCAGTTCTTC.